This T cell receptor beta chain derives from a study of human T cells and chemical hapten exposure. For the study at large: Throughout a study of roughly 24 weeks, patients underwent weekly scalp administration of diphenylcyclopropenone doses.

Specified time point: pre-sensitization, week 0. Sample treatment: therapeutic diphenylcyclopropenone sensitization with weekly scalp DPC. Study outcomes and limitations: TCRs exceeding 1 in 1000 frequency stayed unchanged with DPC sensitization. Expanded TCRs created a significantly greater count of big CDR3 similarity clusters than controls did.

TCRdb analysed the RACE reads with MiXCR anew, one entry per CDR3 protein. The sample yields 180,000 or so distinct CDR3 sequences, nearly 30% seen once. This clonotype was observed at least ten times. Its antigen is unidentified. This CDR3 is built from 13 residues. V dropped 2 bases and J dropped 2 bases, with 6 bases sitting between them. Germline V gives CDR1 SGHTA, CDR2 FQGNSA. The chain joins TRBV7-2 to TRBJ2-5; D is undetermined. This sequence originates from a woman in her twenties or thirties with alopecia areata. Some clones in this sample may be carry-over from other donors' samples. Sequencing used whole blood, obtained in connection with sensitization to the hapten diphenylcyclopropenone (DPC). CDR3 protein: CASSLSWQETQYF. The CDR3 DNA is TGTGCCAGCAGCTTATCATGGCAAGAGACCCAGTACTTC.